This entry is about one T cell receptor beta chain. Its target is not known. The use of a sample-barcoded 5' primer and a J-beta primer mix characterized a second PCR of roughly 6 to 11 cycles. A template-switch adaptor with 12 random nucleotides tagged each cDNA molecule. MiXCR, run by TCRdb on the 5' RACE reads, gives a single entry per CDR3 protein. The table shows roughly 720,000 distinct CDR3 sequences, with about 53% occurring only once. This record belongs to a study of blood T cells in healthy people across ages. The study's findings and limits: Any changes in expanded clonotypes were possibly confounded, as donor CMV status remained unknown.

V trimming: 4 bases; J trimming: 6 bases; junction bases outside the gene matches: 7. The germline gives CDR1 SQVTM, CDR2 ANQGSEA. The CDR3 has 14 residues. Sequencing was done on a sample of blood. The gene calls are TRBV29-1 and TRBJ2-1, with 9 bases that match TRBD2. This TCR came from a man at least 80 years old in good health. CDR3 residues: CSVGPSGIGNEQFF. As DNA, the CDR3 is TGCAGCGTTGGGCCTAGCGGGATAGGCAATGAGCAGTTCTTC.